Sequencing of this T cell receptor beta chain was carried out in a study of cytomegalovirus exposure and HLA in healthy donors. Germline CDR1 is SNHLY and CDR2 is FYNNEI. This CDR3 comprises 14 residues. The V segment lost 5 bases and the J segment 5 bases; nucleotides outside the gene matches: 3. The PCR made use of 60 Vbeta and 13 Jbeta primers. TCRdb's copy holds only in-frame clones and misses some; the assay was immunoSEQ multiplex PCR. The table shows 170,000 or so clones, with about 80% occurring only once. The source is a man between 18 and 35 years old in good health and CMV-seronegative. The sample taken for sequencing was PBMCs. This chain joins TRBV2 and TRBJ2-5; TRBD1 aligns across 12 bases. The CDR3 loop reads CASSWDRGQETQYF. CDR3 bases: TGTGCCAGCAGTTGGGACAGGGGGCAGGAGACCCAGTACTTC.